Here is one T cell receptor beta chain with its context. This specimen comes from a study of early stage breast cancer tumors. Profiled with immunoSEQ multiplex PCR; TCRdb holds only in-frame clones, not every one. The table has about 6,000 clones, over 65% seen once; the top ten hold 11%. This sequence originates from a person aged 65 to 85 with breast cancer. Source material: normal breast tissue next to the tumor.

The CDR3 DNA follows: TGCGCCAGCAGTGTGGGGACAGGGGGCAATCAGCCCCAGCATTTT. Translated: CASSVGTGGNQPQHF. The chain recombines TRBV10-2 with TRBJ1-5; 10 bases match TRBD1. Per the germline V gene, CDR1 is WSHSY and CDR2 is SAAADI. V lost 4 bases, J lost 2 bases, and 2 bases stayed unmatched. The length of the CDR3 is 15 residues.